One sample yielded the 27 T cell receptor beta chains listed below, sequenced in a study of T-cell reconstitution after alpha-beta-depleted transplantation in children. Unique molecular identifiers were used in preparing the TCRbeta library. One entry per CDR3 protein results from TCRdb running MiXCR on the PCR reads. Of 360,000 or so distinct CDR3 sequences detected, around 21% appear once; the ten largest clones hold around 4%. The sequencing here drew on PBMCs from the stem cell graft donor, taken from the stem cell graft. The receptors derive from a human donor who donated a stem cell graft to a child with acute myeloid leukemia.

V gene TRBV7-9 combines with J gene TRBJ1-1; D not resolved. CDR1 and CDR2 from the germline V gene are SEHNR and FQNEAQ (reference sequence). CDR3 length: 12 residues. Trimming left V 1 base short and J 11 bases short, with 11 bases between. This CDR3 is CASSLVPGYAFF. In DNA form, the CDR3 reads TGTGCCAGCAGCTTAGTTCCGGGCTATGCTTTCTTT.

The chain recombines TRBV28 with TRBJ2-3; D is ambiguous. This CDR3 has 13 residues. Trimming pared 3 bases from V and 2 bases from J, leaving 6 bases between. Germline CDR1 and CDR2: MDHEN and SYDVKM. CDR3 DNA sequence: TGTGCCAGCAGTTTCCGGAACACAGATACGCAGTATTTT. As protein: CASSFRNTDTQYF.

The gene calls are TRBV4-2 and TRBJ1-3; D may be TRBD1 (5 bases). CDR3 length: 17 amino acids. The germline gives CDR1 LGHNA, CDR2 YNFKEQ. V was pared by 4 bases and J by 0 bases, with 16 bases between. CDR3 amino acids: CASSPTGTSSSGNTIYF. CDR3 sequence (DNA): TGTGCCAGCAGCCCCACCGGGACCTCCAGCTCTGGAAACACCATATATTTT.

V gene TRBV7-9 combines with J gene TRBJ2-1, with 8 bases identical to TRBD2. The CDR3 sequence is 15 residues long. CDR1 and CDR2 from the germline V gene are SEHNR and FQNEAQ (reference sequence). The junction had 11 bases not matched to a gene; V was cut back by 6 bases and J by 7 bases. The DNA for the CDR3 is TGTGCCAGCAGTAGGGCTAGCGGGCTCCCTAATGAGCAGTTCTTC. This sequence encodes CASSRASGLPNEQFF.

Worth noting for this clonotype: An end of the junction does not agree with germline; a read error may underlie this. V usage is TRBV12-3 or TRBV12-4 and J usage is TRBJ2-1; possibly TRBD2 for D (6 bases). The CDR3 is 14 amino acids. The CDR3 DNA is TGTGCCAGCAGTGTAGCGGATTCCTACAATGAGCAGTTCTTC. Residues: CASSVADSYNEQFF.

This clonotype was counted a few times. Written as DNA, the CDR3 is TGCAGTGCGGGTTGGCTAGCGGGGGCCATGGATGAGCAGTTCTTC. Encoded protein: CSAGWLAGAMDEQFF. This rearrangement joins TRBV20-1 to TRBJ2-1; 10 bases line up with TRBD2. Germline-derived CDR1 and CDR2 are DFQATT and SNEGSKA (reference sequence). The V segment lost 6 bases and the J segment 8 bases; nucleotides outside the gene matches: 13. The CDR3 spans 15 residues.

The V gene is TRBV12-3 or TRBV12-4, the J gene TRBJ1-2; 9 bases align to TRBD1. Trimming at V came to 7 bases and at J to 4 bases, leaving 7 bases not matched to a gene. The CDR3 runs 14 residues. The CDR3 bases are TGTGCCAGCAACAATCTACAGGGGGCCTATGGCTACACCTTC. It translates to CASNNLQGAYGYTF.

This clonotype was seen ten or more times. This chain connects TRBV29-1 to TRBJ2-7, with D possibly TRBD1 on 6 matching bases. V was clipped by 2 bases and J by 0 bases, with 11 bases between them. CDR1 and CDR2 (germline): SQVTM, ANQGSEA. The CDR3 is 14 amino acids. The CDR3 nucleotides are TGCAGCGTTGAATTCCGGGACACCTCCTACGAGCAGTACTTC. Translated: CSVEFRDTSYEQYF.

This clonotype was detected a few times. CDR3 sequence reads: CSARSRSYEQYF. The CDR3 DNA sequence: TGCAGTGCAAGGAGCCGTTCCTACGAGCAGTACTTC. The genes are TRBV20-1 and TRBJ2-7; D is unresolved. Germline values: CDR1 DFQATT, CDR2 SNEGSKA (reference sequence). CDR3 length: 12 amino acids. V gave up 6 bases and J gave up 1 base, with 10 bases separating them.

The chain uses TRBV20-1 and TRBJ1-1; perhaps TRBD1 as D (6 bases). The CDR3 has 14 amino acids. Germline assignment: CDR1 DFQATT and CDR2 SNEGSKA (reference sequence). V lost 0 bases to trimming and J lost 5 bases, with 13 bases between them. As DNA, the CDR3 is TGCAGTGCTAGAGATAATAGGGGGTTGACTGAAGCTTTCTTT. Translating gives CSARDNRGLTEAFF.

This clonotype was observed a few times. V gene TRBV15 combines with J gene TRBJ2-3; D is perhaps TRBD1 or TRBD2 (6 bases each). This CDR3 region has 15 residues. CDR1 and CDR2 (germline): LNHNV, YYDKDF (reference sequence). With 0 bases removed from V and 3 bases from J, the gap between germline ends came to 10 bases. The CDR3 reads CATSRDGGFTDTQYF. The DNA of the CDR3 is TGTGCCACCAGCAGAGACGGGGGCTTTACAGATACGCAGTATTTT.

This clonotype has only a few counts. The chain uses TRBV20-1 and TRBJ1-2, with TRBD1 identical over 7 bases. The CDR3 spans 17 residues. The V segment lost 0 bases and the J segment 8 bases; nucleotides outside the gene matches: 18. Per the germline V gene, CDR1 is DFQATT and CDR2 is SNEGSKA (reference sequence). Here the CDR3 reads CSARDLGRRGRYSGYTF. CDR3 bases: TGCAGTGCTAGAGATCTAGGGCGGAGGGGGCGCTACTCGGGCTACACCTTC.

This clonotype appeared a few times. This chain joins TRBV7-6 and TRBJ2-1; TRBD1 matches at 9 bases. Per germline, CDR1 SGHVS and CDR2 FNYEAQ. The J segment lost 6 bases and the V segment lost 5 bases, leaving 8 bases of the junction unmatched. The CDR3 length is 15 residues. CDR3 protein: CASSDRQGVTNEQFF. The CDR3 DNA reads TGTGCCAGCAGCGACCGACAGGGGGTCACCAATGAGCAGTTCTTC.

This clonotype was detected many times. This chain links TRBV12-3 or TRBV12-4 with TRBJ2-7, with D maybe TRBD2 (5 bases). CDR3 length equals 14 residues. V lost 0 bases and J lost 3, with 9 bases in between. CDR3 in amino acids: CASSLAGVFYEQYF. CDR3 DNA sequence: TGTGCCAGCAGTTTAGCGGGAGTGTTCTACGAGCAGTACTTC.

This clonotype was seen repeatedly, ten times or more. The chain joins TRBV20-1 to TRBJ2-5; TRBD2 matches 10 bases. The CDR3 length is 16 residues. J gave up 5 bases and V 0 bases, and 9 bases lay outside the gene matches. Germline V gene data show CDR1 as DFQATT and CDR2 as SNEGSKA (reference sequence). The CDR3 nucleotides read TGCAGTGCTAGAGATCAAATTAGAGCGGGAGGGGAGACCCAGTACTTC. The encoded protein is CSARDQIRAGGETQYF.

The J gene is TRBJ2-1, the V gene TRBV20-1; 10 bases are a match to TRBD2. This CDR3 has 14 residues. Per germline, CDR1 DFQATT and CDR2 SNEGSKA (reference sequence). The ends lost 5 bases at V and 5 bases at J; junction bases unmatched: 6. CDR3 amino acids: CSALSGRSDNEQFF. The CDR3 DNA follows: TGCAGTGCTCTTAGCGGGAGGTCCGACAATGAGCAGTTCTTC.

In its sample, this clonotype was seen once. This chain uses TRBV29-1 with TRBJ2-1, with D maybe TRBD1 (6 bases). V lost 6 bases and J lost 1, with 13 bases in between. The germline V gene encodes CDR1 SQVTM and CDR2 ANQGSEA. CDR3 length: 14 amino acids. The CDR3 region is CSVPGQFSYNEQFF. The CDR3 nucleotides are TGCAGCGTCCCCGGACAGTTTTCCTACAATGAGCAGTTCTTC.

The chain couples TRBV5-1 to TRBJ2-7; D not certain. Germline assignment: CDR1 SGHRS and CDR2 YFSETQ. This CDR3 contains 13 residues. The V and J ends lost 1 base and 2 bases respectively, with 7 bases between them. The CDR3 spells CASSLTEAYEQYF. The CDR3 DNA reads TGCGCCAGCAGCTTGACAGAAGCCTACGAGCAGTACTTC.

The rearrangement uses TRBV5-1 and TRBJ2-7; D could derive from TRBD1 or TRBD2 (5 bases each). Germline CDR1 is SGHRS and CDR2 is YFSETQ. The ends were cut back, 1 base at V and 6 bases at J, with 17 bases in the middle. The CDR3 spans 15 residues. The CDR3 bases are TGCGCCAGCAGCTTGAGGGGAGCCGGAATAAGCGAGCAGTACTTC. Translated: CASSLRGAGISEQYF. The whole variable domain, remainder taken from reference TRBV5-1 and TRBJ2-7, is KAGVTQTPRYLIKTRGQQVTLSCSPISGHRSVSWYQQTPGQGLQFLFEYFSETQRNKGNFPGRFSGRQFSNSRSEMNVSTLELGDSALYLCASSLRGAGISEQYFGPGTRLTVT.

This clonotype occurred a few times. The chain links TRBV7-2 to TRBJ2-3; no reliable D call. This CDR3 region has 11 residues. Germline CDR1 is SGHTA and CDR2 is FQGNSA. Trimming removed 3 bases from V and 7 bases from J, with 5 bases in between. CDR3 region: CASSFRHTQYF. The CDR3 DNA reads as TGTGCCAGCAGCTTCCGGCATACGCAGTATTTT.

This clonotype was seen many times. The CDR3 region has the DNA TGCAGTGCTAGAGAGGGGACAGACCCCAATGAGCAGTTCTTC. It translates to CSAREGTDPNEQFF. This rearrangement joins TRBV20-1 to TRBJ2-1, with 7 bases identical to TRBD1. This CDR3 comprises 14 residues. After removal of 0 bases from V and 6 bases from J, the junction contained 5 bases not matched to a gene. Germline assignment: CDR1 DFQATT and CDR2 SNEGSKA (reference sequence).

The chain has TRBV29-1 and TRBJ1-3; weak D call: TRBD1 (6 bases). The CDR3 has 14 amino acids. V lost 6 bases and J lost 0, with 12 bases in between. Germline V gives CDR1 SQVTM, CDR2 ANQGSEA. The CDR3 sequence is CSVAGDYSGNTIYF. In nucleotides, the CDR3 is TGCAGCGTCGCAGGGGATTACTCTGGAAACACCATATATTTT.

V is TRBV7-3 and J is TRBJ2-1; 10 bases line up with TRBD1. The CDR3 has 13 amino acids. V shed 10 bases, J shed 6 bases, and the junction held 6 bases outside the gene matches. Germline-derived CDR1 and CDR2 are SGHTA and FQGTGA. This chain's CDR3 is CATGQGRGNEQFF. The CDR3 nucleotides are TGTGCCACGGGACAGGGGAGGGGCAATGAGCAGTTCTTC. Filled out from reference TRBV7-3 and TRBJ2-1, the complete variable domain reads GAGVSQTPSNKVTEKGKYVELRCDPISGHTALYWYRQSLGQGPEFLIYFQGTGAADDSGLPNDRFFAVRPEGSVSTLKIQRTERGDSAVYLCATGQGRGNEQFFGPGTRLTVL.

This clonotype was counted between two and nine times. This chain uses TRBV21-1 with TRBJ2-6; the table's D gene call, TRBD1, was not cross checked with the DNA. TRBV21-1 is designated a pseudogene. The CDR3 consists of 18 residues. CDR3 nucleotides: TGTGCCAGCACCCGGACAGGAACACCTCCGTCTGGGGCCAACGTCCTGACTTTC. Amino acid sequence: CASTRTGTPPSGANVLTF.

This CDR3 reads CASSLALIDEETQYF. The DNA of the CDR3 is TGTGCCAGCAGCTTGGCCCTAATTGATGAAGAGACCCAGTACTTC. V gene TRBV5-6 combines with J gene TRBJ2-5; D is undetermined. Germline V lookup: CDR1 SGHDT, CDR2 YYEEEE. CDR3 size: 15 residues. V lost 0 bases to trimming and J lost 3 bases, with 12 bases between them.

The chain has TRBV6-1 and TRBJ1-2, with unresolved D. Per germline, CDR1 MNHNS and CDR2 SASEGT. The CDR3 extends over 12 amino acids. Trimming left V 2 bases short and J 4 bases short, with 5 bases between. CDR3: CASSEIGYGYTF. The CDR3 region has the DNA TGTGCCAGCAGTGAAATCGGCTATGGCTACACCTTC.

The chain joins TRBV20-1 to TRBJ2-7, with a tentative D call TRBD1 (5 bases). Trimming pared 4 bases from V and 3 bases from J, leaving 22 bases between. The CDR3 has 16 residues. Germline CDR1 DFQATT, CDR2 SNEGSKA (reference sequence). CDR3 DNA sequence: TGCAGTGCTAATGTGGGGCCCTCTGGGCTAGTCTACGAGCAGTACTTC. Protein: CSANVGPSGLVYEQYF.